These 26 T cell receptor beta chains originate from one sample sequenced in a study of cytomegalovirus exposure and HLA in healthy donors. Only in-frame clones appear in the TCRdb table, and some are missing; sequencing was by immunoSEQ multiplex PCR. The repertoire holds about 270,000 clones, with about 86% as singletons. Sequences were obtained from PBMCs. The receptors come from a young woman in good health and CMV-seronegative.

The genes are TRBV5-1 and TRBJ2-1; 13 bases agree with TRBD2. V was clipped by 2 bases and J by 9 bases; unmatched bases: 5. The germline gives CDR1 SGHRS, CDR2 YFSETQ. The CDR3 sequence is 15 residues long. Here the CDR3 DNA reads TGCGCCAGCAGCTTTACTAGCGGGGGGGCCGGTGAGCAGTTCTTC. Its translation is CASSFTSGGAGEQFF.

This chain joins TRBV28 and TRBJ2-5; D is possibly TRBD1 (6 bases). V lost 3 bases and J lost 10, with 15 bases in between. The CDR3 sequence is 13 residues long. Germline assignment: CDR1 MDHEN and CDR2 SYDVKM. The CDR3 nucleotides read TGTGCCAGCAGTTTCATCGAACAGGGAGTCCAGTACTTC. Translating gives CASSFIEQGVQYF.

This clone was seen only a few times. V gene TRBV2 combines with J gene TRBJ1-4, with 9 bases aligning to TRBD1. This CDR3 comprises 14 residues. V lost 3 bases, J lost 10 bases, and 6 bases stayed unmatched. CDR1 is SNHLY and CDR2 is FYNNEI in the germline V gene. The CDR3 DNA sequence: TGTGCCAGCAGTGAGAGGGACAGGGTGGGAAAACTGTTTTTT. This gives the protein CASSERDRVGKLFF.

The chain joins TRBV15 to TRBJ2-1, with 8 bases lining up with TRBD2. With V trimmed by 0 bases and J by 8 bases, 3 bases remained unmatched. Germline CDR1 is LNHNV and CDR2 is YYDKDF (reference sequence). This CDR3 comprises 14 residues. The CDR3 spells CATSRDGREDEQFF. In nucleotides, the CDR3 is TGTGCCACCAGCAGAGACGGGCGGGAGGATGAGCAGTTCTTC. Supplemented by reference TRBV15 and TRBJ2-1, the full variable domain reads DAMVIQNPRYQVTQFGKPVTLSCSQTLNHNVMYWYQQKSSQAPKLLFHYYDKDFNNEADTPDNFQSRRPNTSFCFLDIRSPGLGDTAMYLCATSRDGREDEQFFGPGTRLTVL.

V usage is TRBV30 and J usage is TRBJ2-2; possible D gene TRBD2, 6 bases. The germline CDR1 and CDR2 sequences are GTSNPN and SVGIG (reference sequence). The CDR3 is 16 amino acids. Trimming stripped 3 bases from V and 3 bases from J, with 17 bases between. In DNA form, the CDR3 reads TGTGCCTGGAGGGAGGGAGCGGGTCCTCACACCGGGGAGCTGTTTTTT. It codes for CAWREGAGPHTGELFF.

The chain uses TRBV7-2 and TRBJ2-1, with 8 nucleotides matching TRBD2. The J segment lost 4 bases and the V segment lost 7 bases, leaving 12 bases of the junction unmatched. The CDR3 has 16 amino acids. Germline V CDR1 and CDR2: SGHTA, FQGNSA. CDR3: CASTASGGTLYNEQFF. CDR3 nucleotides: TGTGCCAGCACCGCCTCGGGGGGGACCCTATACAATGAGCAGTTCTTC.

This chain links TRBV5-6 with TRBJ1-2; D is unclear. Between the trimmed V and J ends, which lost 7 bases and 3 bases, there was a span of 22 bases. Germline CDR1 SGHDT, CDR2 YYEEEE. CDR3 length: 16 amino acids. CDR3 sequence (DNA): TGTGCCAGCCAGCTTGGTTTAGTCGGGGAGGACTATGGCTACACCTTC. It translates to CASQLGLVGEDYGYTF.

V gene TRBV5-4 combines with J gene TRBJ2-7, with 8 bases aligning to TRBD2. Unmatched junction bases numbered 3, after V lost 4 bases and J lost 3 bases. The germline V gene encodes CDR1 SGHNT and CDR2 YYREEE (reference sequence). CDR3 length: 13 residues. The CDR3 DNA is TGTGCCAGCAGCACACTAGCGGACTACGAGCAGTACTTC. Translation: CASSTLADYEQYF. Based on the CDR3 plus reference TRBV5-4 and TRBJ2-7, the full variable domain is ETGVTQSPTHLIKTRGQQVTLRCSSQSGHNTVSWYQQALGQGPQFIFQYYREEENGRGNFPPRFSGLQFPNYSSELNVNALELDDSALYLCASSTLADYEQYFGPGTRLTVT.

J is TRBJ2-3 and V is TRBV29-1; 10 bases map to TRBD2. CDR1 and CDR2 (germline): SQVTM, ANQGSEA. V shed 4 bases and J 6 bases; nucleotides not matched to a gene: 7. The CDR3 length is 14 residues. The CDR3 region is CSVAFWTSGDTQYF. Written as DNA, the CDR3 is TGCAGCGTTGCCTTTTGGACTAGCGGCGATACGCAGTATTTT.

CDR3 residues: CASALPGLAGYGANVLTF. Here the CDR3 DNA reads TGTGCCAGCGCCCTTCCGGGACTAGCGGGATATGGGGCCAACGTCCTGACTTTC. The chain carries TRBV11-3 and TRBJ2-6, with 13 bases matching TRBD2. V trimming: 8 bases; J trimming: 3 bases; junction bases outside the gene matches: 10. There are 18 residues in the CDR3. Germline assignment: CDR1 SGHNT and CDR2 YENEEA.

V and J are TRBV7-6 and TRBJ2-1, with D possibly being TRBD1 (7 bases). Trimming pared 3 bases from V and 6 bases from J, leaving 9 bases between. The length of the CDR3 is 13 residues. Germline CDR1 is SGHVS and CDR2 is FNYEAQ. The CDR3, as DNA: TGTGCCAGCAGCTTCAGGGGGGCCAATGAGCAGTTCTTC. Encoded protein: CASSFRGANEQFF.

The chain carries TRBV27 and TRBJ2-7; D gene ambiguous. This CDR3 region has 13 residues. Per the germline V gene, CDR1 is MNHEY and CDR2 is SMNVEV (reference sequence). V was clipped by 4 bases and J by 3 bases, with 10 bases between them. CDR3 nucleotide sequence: TGTGCCAGCAGTTGGAGCATCAACTACGAGCAGTACTTC. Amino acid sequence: CASSWSINYEQYF.

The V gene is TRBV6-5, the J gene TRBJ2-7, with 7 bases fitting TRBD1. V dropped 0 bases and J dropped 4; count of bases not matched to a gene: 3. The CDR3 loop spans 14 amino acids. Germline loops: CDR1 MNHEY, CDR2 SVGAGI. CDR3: CASSYSRQGYEQYF. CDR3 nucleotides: TGTGCCAGCAGTTACTCGAGACAGGGTTACGAGCAGTACTTC.

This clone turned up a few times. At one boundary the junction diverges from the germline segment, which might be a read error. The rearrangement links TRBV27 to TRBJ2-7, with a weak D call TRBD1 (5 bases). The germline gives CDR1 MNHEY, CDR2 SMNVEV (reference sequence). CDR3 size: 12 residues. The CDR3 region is CATTTVSSEQYF. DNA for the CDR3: TGTGCCACTACGACAGTATCCTCCGAGCAGTACTTC.

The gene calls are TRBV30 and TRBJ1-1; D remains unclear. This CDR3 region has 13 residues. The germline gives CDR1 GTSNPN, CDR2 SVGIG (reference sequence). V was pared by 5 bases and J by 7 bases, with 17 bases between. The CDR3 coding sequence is TGTGCCTGGGCGAGCGCTTTATCACGTGAAGCTTTCTTT. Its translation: CAWASALSREAFF.

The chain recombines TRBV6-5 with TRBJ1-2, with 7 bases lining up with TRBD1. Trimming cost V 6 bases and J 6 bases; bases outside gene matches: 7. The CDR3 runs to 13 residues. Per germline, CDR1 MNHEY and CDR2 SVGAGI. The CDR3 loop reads CASRQTGKDGYTF. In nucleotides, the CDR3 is TGTGCCAGCAGGCAGACAGGGAAGGATGGCTACACCTTC.

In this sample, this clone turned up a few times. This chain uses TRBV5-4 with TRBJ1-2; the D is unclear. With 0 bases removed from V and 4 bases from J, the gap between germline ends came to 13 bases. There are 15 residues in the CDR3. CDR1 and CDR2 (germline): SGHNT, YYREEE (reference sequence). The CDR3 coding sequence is TGTGCCAGCAGCTTGGAGGCAGCGCCCTTCTATGGCTACACCTTC. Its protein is CASSLEAAPFYGYTF. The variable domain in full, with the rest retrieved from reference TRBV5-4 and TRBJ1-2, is ETGVTQSPTHLIKTRGQQVTLRCSSQSGHNTVSWYQQALGQGPQFIFQYYREEENGRGNFPPRFSGLQFPNYSSELNVNALELDDSALYLCASSLEAAPFYGYTFGSGTRLTVV.

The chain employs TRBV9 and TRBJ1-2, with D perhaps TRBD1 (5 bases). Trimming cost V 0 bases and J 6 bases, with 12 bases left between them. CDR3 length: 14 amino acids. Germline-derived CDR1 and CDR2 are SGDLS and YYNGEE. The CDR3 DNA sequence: TGTGCCAGCAGCGTAGCGGAACCGACAGATGGCTACACCTTC. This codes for CASSVAEPTDGYTF.

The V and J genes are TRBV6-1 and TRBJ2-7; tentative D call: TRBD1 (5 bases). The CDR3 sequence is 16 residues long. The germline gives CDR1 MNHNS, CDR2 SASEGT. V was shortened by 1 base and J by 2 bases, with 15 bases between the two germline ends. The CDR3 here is CASSEVDSVITYEQYF. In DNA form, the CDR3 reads TGTGCCAGCAGTGAAGTTGACAGCGTGATCACCTACGAGCAGTACTTC.

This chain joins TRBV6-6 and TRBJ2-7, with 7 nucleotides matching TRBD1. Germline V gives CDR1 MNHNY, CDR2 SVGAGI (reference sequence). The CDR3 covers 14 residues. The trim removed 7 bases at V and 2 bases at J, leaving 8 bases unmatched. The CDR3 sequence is CASTTQGPAYEQYF. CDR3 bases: TGTGCCAGCACCACACAGGGGCCGGCCTACGAGCAGTACTTC.

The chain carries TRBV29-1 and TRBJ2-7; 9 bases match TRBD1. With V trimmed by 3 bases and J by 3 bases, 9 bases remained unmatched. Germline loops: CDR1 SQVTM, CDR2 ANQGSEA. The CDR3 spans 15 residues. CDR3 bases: TGCAGCGTTGACCTGTGGGGACAGGGCCACTACGAGCAGTACTTC. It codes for CSVDLWGQGHYEQYF.

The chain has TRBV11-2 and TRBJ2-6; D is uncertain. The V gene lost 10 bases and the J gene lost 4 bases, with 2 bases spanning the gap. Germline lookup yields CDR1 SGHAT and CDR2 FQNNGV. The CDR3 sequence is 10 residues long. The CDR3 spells CATGANVLTF. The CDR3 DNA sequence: TGTGCCACGGGGGCCAACGTCCTGACTTTC.

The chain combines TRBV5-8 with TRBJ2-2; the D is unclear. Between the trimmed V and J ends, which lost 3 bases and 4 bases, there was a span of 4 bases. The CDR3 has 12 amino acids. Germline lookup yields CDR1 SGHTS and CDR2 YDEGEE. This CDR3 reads CASSSLTGELFF. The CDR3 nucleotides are TGTGCCAGCAGCTCTCTCACCGGGGAGCTGTTTTTT.

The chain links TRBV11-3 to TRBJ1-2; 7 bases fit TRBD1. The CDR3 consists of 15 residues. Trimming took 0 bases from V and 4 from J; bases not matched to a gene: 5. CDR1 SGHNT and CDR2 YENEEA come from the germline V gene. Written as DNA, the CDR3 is TGTGCCAGCAGCTTAGATCTGGCAGGGGGCTATGGCTACACCTTC. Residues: CASSLDLAGGYGYTF.

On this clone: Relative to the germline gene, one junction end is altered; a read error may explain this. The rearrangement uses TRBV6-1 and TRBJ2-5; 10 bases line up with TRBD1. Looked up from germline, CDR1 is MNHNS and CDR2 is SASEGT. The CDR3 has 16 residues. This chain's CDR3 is CASREGGTGAFGTQYF. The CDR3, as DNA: TGTGCCAGCAGGGAAGGAGGGACAGGGGCGTTTGGGACCCAGTACTTC.

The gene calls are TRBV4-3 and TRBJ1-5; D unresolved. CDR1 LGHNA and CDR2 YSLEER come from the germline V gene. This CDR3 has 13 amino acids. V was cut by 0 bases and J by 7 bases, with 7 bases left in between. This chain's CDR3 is CASSQDQLQPQHF. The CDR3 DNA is TGCGCCAGCAGCCAAGACCAACTCCAGCCCCAGCATTTT.